These 14 T cell receptor beta chains share one sample of origin, sequenced in a study of blood T cell repertoires in COVID-19. Produced via immunoSEQ multiplex PCR; TCRdb's table is partial and in-frame only. Among tens of thousands of clones listed, approximately 90% were seen once. Sequencing was performed on peripheral blood. Every receptor here comes from a man in his forties or fifties with COVID-19, enrolled during active disease.

The chain recombines TRBV28 with TRBJ2-2, with D tentatively TRBD1 (5 bases). The CDR3 totals 15 residues. Germline CDR1 and CDR2: MDHEN and SYDVKM. The V and J ends lost 7 bases and 4 bases respectively, with 16 bases between them. CDR3 coding DNA: TGTGCCAGCATTAGGGGCCTCTTGGGCACCGGGGAGCTGTTTTTT. Amino acid sequence: CASIRGLLGTGELFF.

This clone is a singleton in its sample. V and J are TRBV4-2 and TRBJ2-7, with TRBD2 matching 8 bases. The CDR3 is 18 residues long. With V trimmed by 0 bases and J by 5 bases, 15 bases remained unmatched. The germline gives CDR1 LGHNA, CDR2 YNFKEQ. CDR3 bases: TGTGCCAGCAGCCAAGAATCCATGGGGGTAGCGGGATGGAACGAGCAGTACTTC. This encodes CASSQESMGVAGWNEQYF.

The chain employs TRBV6-5 and TRBJ1-1; D is unclear. The V end was cut by 7 bases, the J end by 4 bases, with 16 bases between. The germline V gene has CDR1 MNHEY and CDR2 SVGAGI. The CDR3 consists of 14 residues. This CDR3 reads CASISPGYGTEAFF. The CDR3 bases are TGTGCCAGCATCTCGCCGGGGTACGGCACTGAAGCTTTCTTT.

V usage is TRBV3-1 (or the pseudogene TRBV3-2) and J usage is TRBJ2-2; the D is unclear. With 1 base removed from V and 2 bases from J, the gap between germline ends came to 8 bases. The CDR3 contains 15 residues. Germline V gene sequence: CDR1 LGHDT, CDR2 YNNKEL (reference sequence). CDR3 sequence (DNA): TGTGCCAGCAGCCAAGGGGCTACTAACACCGGGGAGCTGTTTTTT. Amino acids: CASSQGATNTGELFF.

CDR3 in DNA: TGCGCCAGCAGCCAAGGGACAGACAATCAGCCCCAGCATTTT. Amino acids: CASSQGTDNQPQHF. This chain connects TRBV4-1 to TRBJ1-5; D perhaps matches TRBD1 (6 bases). CDR1 MGHRA and CDR2 YSYEKL come from the germline V gene. Trimming took 1 base from V and 3 from J, leaving 7 bases between them. CDR3 length: 14 amino acids.

The J gene is TRBJ2-2, the V gene TRBV2; D is possibly TRBD1 (5 bases). The CDR3 runs 13 residues. Trimming stripped 5 bases from V and 6 bases from J, with 10 bases between. In germline, CDR1 is SNHLY, CDR2 FYNNEI. CDR3 protein: CASSLQGSGELFF. CDR3 nucleotides: TGTGCCAGCAGTCTGCAGGGTTCCGGGGAGCTGTTTTTT.

The J gene is TRBJ2-3, the V gene TRBV6-4, with TRBD1 identical over 9 bases. This CDR3 has 15 amino acids. The trim removed 2 bases at V and 6 bases at J, leaving 6 bases unmatched. The V gene's germline CDR1 is MRHNA and CDR2 SNTAGT. CDR3 coding DNA: TGTGCCAGCAGTGACAGGGGACAGGGTTCGGATACGCAGTATTTT. Amino acids: CASSDRGQGSDTQYF.

This clone was seen more than once but under ten times. This chain connects TRBV5-5 to TRBJ2-7; TRBD1 aligns across 10 bases. The V and J ends lost 0 bases and 5 bases, in that order; junction bases with no gene match: 8. This CDR3 has 16 amino acids. The germline CDR1 and CDR2 sequences are SGHKS and YYEKEE (reference sequence). CDR3 in DNA: TGTGCCAGCAGCTTGGCAGGTAGGGACAGGGGCGACGAGCAGTACTTC. This codes for CASSLAGRDRGDEQYF.

The chain has TRBV5-1 and TRBJ2-1, with a possible D match to TRBD1 (6 bases). This CDR3 comprises 15 residues. The germline V gene has CDR1 SGHRS and CDR2 YFSETQ. V was cut by 4 bases and J by 3 bases, with 14 bases left in between. The CDR3 DNA reads TGCGCCAGCAGCCCAAAGGACAGTGGCTACAATGAGCAGTTCTTC. It specifies CASSPKDSGYNEQFF.

The chain uses TRBV4-1 and TRBJ2-5, with 7 bases lining up with TRBD1. Germline V lookup: CDR1 MGHRA, CDR2 YSYEKL. There are 14 residues in the CDR3. The ends lost 2 bases at V and 2 bases at J; junction bases unmatched: 2. The CDR3 region is CASSQRQGQETQYF. The CDR3 DNA follows: TGCGCCAGCAGCCAAAGACAGGGTCAAGAGACCCAGTACTTC.

The V and J genes are TRBV3-1 (or the pseudogene TRBV3-2) and TRBJ2-1; TRBD2 matches 8 bases. Trimming cost V 1 base and J 4 bases; bases outside gene matches: 9. CDR1 is LGHDT, CDR2 YNNKEL, per germline (reference sequence). The length of the CDR3 is 17 residues. CDR3 nucleotide sequence: TGTGCCAGCAGCCAAGCTGAGTTAGGGACTAGATACAATGAGCAGTTCTTC. Protein product: CASSQAELGTRYNEQFF.

The chain uses TRBV5-1 and TRBJ2-5; TRBD1 agrees at 12 bases. The germline gives CDR1 SGHRS, CDR2 YFSETQ. The CDR3 length is 15 residues. Losses at the gene ends were 6 bases for V and 5 bases for J; bases not matched to a gene: 8. CDR3 amino acids: CASNRGTGGEETQYF. CDR3 bases: TGCGCCAGCAACAGAGGGACAGGGGGCGAGGAGACCCAGTACTTC.

V is TRBV7-9 and J is TRBJ2-1, with D perhaps TRBD1 (6 bases). The CDR3 extends over 16 amino acids. In germline, CDR1 is SEHNR, CDR2 FQNEAQ (reference sequence). V was shortened by 1 base and J by 7 bases, with 17 bases between the two germline ends. CDR3 sequence (DNA): TGTGCCAGCAGCTTAGTCCCGGCAGGGGAGAGGAATGAGCAGTTCTTC. Residues: CASSLVPAGERNEQFF.

This clone appeared once. The chain joins TRBV11-2 to TRBJ2-3, with a possible D match to TRBD1 (5 bases). The CDR3 contains 13 residues. Per germline, CDR1 SGHAT and CDR2 FQNNGV. V was trimmed by 5 bases and J by 7 bases, leaving 13 bases between them. DNA of the CDR3: TGTGCCAGCAGCCTCAGTTGGGGCAATACGCAGTATTTT. Translation: CASSLSWGNTQYF.